The T cell receptor (beta chain) described here comes from a study of blood T cell repertoires in COVID-19. Study summary: COVID-19 samples, acute and convalescent, were from the United States, Italy and Spain. In each case, the material was cDNA or gDNA derived from T cells, B-cell-depleted T cells, or PBMCs.

With respect to this clone: Other DNA sequences in this specimen translate into the identical CDR3.

Original analysis: Counts of nucleated cells, estimated from reference gene primer amplification, were obtained. The data were produced by immunoSEQ multiplex PCR, yet TCRdb's version contains in-frame clones alone and is incomplete. Clone size and the V and J calls come from that table; the DNA yielded D and trimming. The sample lists about 140,000 clones; over 75% were seen once. The sequence was obtained from a woman aged 45-59 years with acute or convalescent COVID-19. The sample comprised peripheral blood.

CDR3 sequence: CASSRLAGGADTQYF. Written as DNA, the CDR3 is TGTGCCAGCAGCAGACTAGCGGGGGGAGCAGATACGCAGTATTTT. This chain uses TRBV7-3 with TRBJ2-3; TRBD2 agrees at 13 bases. The CDR3 is 15 amino acids. With V trimmed by 5 bases and J by 4 bases, 3 bases remained unmatched. Germline assignment: CDR1 SGHTA and CDR2 FQGTGA.